This TCR beta chain was retrieved from a study of T cells after yellow fever vaccination. Study-wide findings and caveats: Only a small proportion of the clonotypes turned up in both the CD4 and the CD8 compartments, likely arising from convergent recombination. Researchers cautioned that FACS-sorted repertoires could harbor abundant clonotypes contaminating from the bulk population.

Points on this clonotype: Its target is unknown.

CDR3 length equals 11 residues. The ends were cut back, 1 base at V and 13 bases at J, with 8 bases in the middle. The authors made TCR cDNA by 5'RACE template switching, adding a universal primer site and UMIs. Each CDR3 protein is one row after TCRdb ran MiXCR on the 5' RACE reads. The repertoire has 500,000 to 650,000 distinct CDR3 sequences, 9% to 15% of them found once; the top ten carry 14% to 15%. The chain employs TRBV12-3 or TRBV12-4 and TRBJ2-1; D perhaps matches TRBD1 (5 bases). The source material was PBMCs, sampled on the day of the yellow fever booster vaccination. The TCR was taken from a man aged 25 to 40 who received the YFV17D yellow fever vaccine. This CDR3 reads CASSLEDNQFF. Here the CDR3 DNA reads TGTGCCAGCAGTTTAGAGGACAACCAGTTCTTC.